The rows below give T cell receptor beta chains drawn from one sample of a study of regulatory T cells in long-lasting Graves disease. One entry per CDR3 protein, called by TCRdb with MiXCR from the multiplex PCR reads. The sample has approximately 440,000 distinct CDR3 sequences, roughly a quarter seen once. The material was peripheral blood mononuclear cells (PBMCs), obtained when the disease was refractory, from a patient treated with antithyroid drugs. These receptors came from a female donor with Graves disease. CDR3s include the opening cysteine and the closing phenylalanine or tryptophan. Fields, in order: J gene, D gene, V gene, clone size, CDR3 protein, CDR3 DNA. A D gene is named only where the DNA matches it firmly. A row's size may be missing; if present it is once, few, many or a size class.

TRBJ2-2 - TRBV24-1 - CATSNQGLGELFF TGTGCCACCAGTAACCAGGGGTTAGGGGAGCTGTTTTTT
TRBJ1-2 TRBD1 TRBV29-1 few CSAWTGEGINYGYTF TGCAGCGCCTGGACAGGGGAGGGGATTAACTATGGCTACACCTTC
TRBJ2-5 - TRBV12-5 many CASGLGLGGHQETQYF TGTGCTAGTGGTTTGGGGCTGGGGGGACACCAAGAGACCCAGTACTTC
TRBJ2-3 - TRBV6-9 - CASSWRDSGTDTQYF TGTGCCAGCAGTTGGCGGGACAGTGGCACAGATACGCAGTATTTT
TRBJ2-4 - TRBV7-2 many CASSLPGALAKNIQYF TGTGCCAGCAGCTTACCCGGGGCGCTGGCCAAAAACATTCAGTACTTC
TRBJ2-3 - TRBV12-3/TRBV12-4 - CASTSPDRGRSTDTQYF TGTGCCAGCACTTCTCCGGATCGGGGGAGGAGCACAGATACGCAGTATTTT
TRBJ1-1 - TRBV28 many CASSLSVRLNTEAFF TGTGCCAGCAGTTTATCGGTCCGACTCAACACTGAAGCTTTCTTT
TRBJ2-3 TRBD2 TRBV28 - CASSVVGLAETITDTQYF TGTGCCAGCAGCGTAGTGGGACTAGCGGAAACGATCACAGATACGCAGTATTTT
TRBJ2-7 - TRBV3-1 few CAGEFSPYEQYF TGTGCCGGGGAGTTTTCCCCCTACGAGCAGTACTTC
TRBJ2-5 TRBD2 TRBV28 many CASRPGGRSWLEKTQYF TGTGCCAGCAGGCCAGGCGGGAGGTCCTGGTTGGAAAAGACCCAGTACTTC
TRBJ2-5 - TRBV20-1 few CSVLGSGETQYF TGCAGTGTCCTCGGGAGCGGGGAGACCCAGTACTTC
TRBJ1-1 - TRBV10-3 many CAILDRQNTEAFF TGTGCCATCCTGGACAGACAAAACACTGAAGCTTTCTTT
TRBJ1-2 - TRBV9 few CASSPGRTRDGYTF TGTGCCAGCAGCCCGGGACGGACCAGAGATGGCTACACCTTC
TRBJ1-2 - TRBV28 many CASSLSGGFAGYTF TGTGCCAGCAGTTTATCTGGGGGGTTCGCTGGCTACACCTTC
TRBJ1-2 - TRBV7-6 - CASSLEAGTSYYGYTF TGTGCCAGCAGCTTAGAGGCAGGGACAAGTTACTATGGCTACACCTTC
TRBJ2-1 - TRBV30 - CAWNPSYNEQFF TGTGCCTGGAATCCGTCCTACAATGAGCAGTTCTTC
TRBJ1-1 - TRBV18 few CASSRGASEAFF TGTGCCAGCTCCCGGGGAGCTTCTGAAGCTTTCTTT